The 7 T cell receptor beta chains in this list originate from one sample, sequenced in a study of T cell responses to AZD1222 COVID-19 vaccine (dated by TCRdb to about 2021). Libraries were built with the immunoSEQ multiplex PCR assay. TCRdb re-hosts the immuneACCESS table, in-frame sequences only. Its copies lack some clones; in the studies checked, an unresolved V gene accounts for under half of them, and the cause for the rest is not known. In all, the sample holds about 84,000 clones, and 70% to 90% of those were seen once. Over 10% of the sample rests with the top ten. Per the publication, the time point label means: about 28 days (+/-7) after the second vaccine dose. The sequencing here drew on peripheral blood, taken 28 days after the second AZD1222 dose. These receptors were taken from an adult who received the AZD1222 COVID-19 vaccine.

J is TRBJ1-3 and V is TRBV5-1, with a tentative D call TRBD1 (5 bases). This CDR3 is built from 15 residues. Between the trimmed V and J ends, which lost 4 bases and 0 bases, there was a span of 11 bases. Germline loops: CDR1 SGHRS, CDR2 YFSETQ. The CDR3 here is CASSEGLGSGNTIYF. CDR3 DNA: TGCGCCAGCAGCGAGGGGCTAGGCTCTGGAAACACCATATATTTT.

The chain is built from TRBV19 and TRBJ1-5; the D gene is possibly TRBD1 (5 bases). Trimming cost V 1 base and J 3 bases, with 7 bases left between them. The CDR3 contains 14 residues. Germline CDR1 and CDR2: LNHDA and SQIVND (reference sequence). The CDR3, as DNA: TGTGCCAGTAGTATAGGGGGGACCAATCAGCCCCAGCATTTT. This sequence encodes CASSIGGTNQPQHF.

The chain's CDR3 is CASSRATDTQYF. Written as DNA, the CDR3 is TGCGCCAGCTCGAGGGCCACAGATACGCAGTATTTT. The V gene is TRBV10-1, the J gene TRBJ2-3; D possibly corresponds to TRBD2 (5 bases). Germline V gene sequence: CDR1 WNHNN, CDR2 SYGVQD (reference sequence). Trimming removed 8 bases at V and 2 bases at J, with 8 bases between. This CDR3 is 12 amino acids long.

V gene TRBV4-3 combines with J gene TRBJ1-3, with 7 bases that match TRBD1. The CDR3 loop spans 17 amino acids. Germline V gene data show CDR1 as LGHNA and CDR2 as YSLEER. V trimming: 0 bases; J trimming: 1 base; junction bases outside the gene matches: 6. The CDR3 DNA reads TGCGCCAGCAGCCAAGAAGGGACAGTTGGGTCTGGAAACACCATATATTTT. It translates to CASSQEGTVGSGNTIYF.

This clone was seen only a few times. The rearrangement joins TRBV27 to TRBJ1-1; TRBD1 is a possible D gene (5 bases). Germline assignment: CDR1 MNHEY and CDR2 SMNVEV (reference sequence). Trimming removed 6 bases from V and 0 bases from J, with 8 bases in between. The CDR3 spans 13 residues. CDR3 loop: CASRGVMNTEAFF. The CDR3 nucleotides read TGTGCCAGCAGGGGGGTTATGAACACTGAAGCTTTCTTT.

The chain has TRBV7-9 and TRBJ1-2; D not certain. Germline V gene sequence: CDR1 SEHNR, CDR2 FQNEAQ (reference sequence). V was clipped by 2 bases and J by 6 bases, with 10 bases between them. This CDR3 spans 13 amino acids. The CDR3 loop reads CASSLPGEHGYTF. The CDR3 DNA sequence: TGTGCCAGCAGCTTACCCGGGGAGCATGGCTACACCTTC.

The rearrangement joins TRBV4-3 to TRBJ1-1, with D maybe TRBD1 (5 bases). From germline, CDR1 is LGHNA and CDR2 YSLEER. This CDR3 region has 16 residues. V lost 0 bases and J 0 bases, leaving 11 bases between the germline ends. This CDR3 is CASSQDYGGMNTEAFF. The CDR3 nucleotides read TGCGCCAGCAGCCAAGATTACGGGGGGATGAACACTGAAGCTTTCTTT.